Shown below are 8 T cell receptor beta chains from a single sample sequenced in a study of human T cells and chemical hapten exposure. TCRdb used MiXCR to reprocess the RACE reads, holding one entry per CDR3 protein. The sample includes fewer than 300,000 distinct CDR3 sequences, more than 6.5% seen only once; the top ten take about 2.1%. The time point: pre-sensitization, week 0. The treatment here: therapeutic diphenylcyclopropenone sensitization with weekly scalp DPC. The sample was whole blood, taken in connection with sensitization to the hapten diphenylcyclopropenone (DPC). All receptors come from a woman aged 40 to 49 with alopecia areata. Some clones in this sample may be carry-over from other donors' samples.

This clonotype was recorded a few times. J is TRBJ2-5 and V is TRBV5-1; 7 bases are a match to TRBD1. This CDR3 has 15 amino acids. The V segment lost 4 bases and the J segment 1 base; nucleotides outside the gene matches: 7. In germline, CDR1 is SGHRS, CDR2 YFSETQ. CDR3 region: CASSTNRGPQETQYF. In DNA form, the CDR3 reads TGCGCCAGCAGCACCAACAGGGGACCCCAAGAGACCCAGTACTTC.

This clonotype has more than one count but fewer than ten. CDR3 nucleotide sequence: TGTGCCAGCAGCTTAAATTGGAGGGGCGTCGCTTTCTTT. This sequence encodes CASSLNWRGVAFF. The J gene is TRBJ1-1, the V gene TRBV7-2; a possible D gene is TRBD1 (5 bases). V was trimmed by 2 bases and J by 11 bases, leaving 15 bases between them. Germline V gene lookup returns CDR1 SGHTA and CDR2 FQGNSA. CDR3 length equals 13 residues. The variable domain in full, completed from reference TRBV7-2 and TRBJ1-1, reads GAGVSQSPSNKVTEKGKDVELRCDPISGHTALYWYRQSLGQGLEFLIYFQGNSAPDKSGLPSDRFSAERTGGSVSTLTIQRTQQEDSAVYLCASSLNWRGVAFFGQGTRLTVV.

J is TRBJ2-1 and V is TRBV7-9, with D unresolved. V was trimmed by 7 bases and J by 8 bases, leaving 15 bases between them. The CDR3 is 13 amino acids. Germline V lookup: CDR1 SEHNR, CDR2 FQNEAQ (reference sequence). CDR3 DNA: TGTGCCAGCAATACGGGCATTTGGGATGAGCAGTTCTTC. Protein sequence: CASNTGIWDEQFF.

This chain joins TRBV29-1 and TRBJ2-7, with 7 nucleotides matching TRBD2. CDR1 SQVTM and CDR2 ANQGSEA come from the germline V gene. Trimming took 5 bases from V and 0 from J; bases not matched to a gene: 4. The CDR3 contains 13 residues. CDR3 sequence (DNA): TGCAGCGTTAGGAGCGGGGCCTCCTACGAGCAGTACTTC. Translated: CSVRSGASYEQYF.

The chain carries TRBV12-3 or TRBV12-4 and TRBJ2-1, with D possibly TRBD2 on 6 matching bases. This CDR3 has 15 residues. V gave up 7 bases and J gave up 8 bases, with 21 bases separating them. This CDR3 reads CASTLRSEGPYEQFF. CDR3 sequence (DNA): TGTGCCAGCACCCTACGTTCGGAGGGCCCTTATGAGCAGTTCTTC.

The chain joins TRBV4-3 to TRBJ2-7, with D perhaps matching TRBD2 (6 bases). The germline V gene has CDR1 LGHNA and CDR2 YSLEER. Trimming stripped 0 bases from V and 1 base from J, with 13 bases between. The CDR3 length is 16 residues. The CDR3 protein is CASSQEAGTVSYEQYF. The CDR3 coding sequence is TGCGCCAGCAGCCAAGAGGCCGGGACTGTTTCCTACGAGCAGTACTTC.

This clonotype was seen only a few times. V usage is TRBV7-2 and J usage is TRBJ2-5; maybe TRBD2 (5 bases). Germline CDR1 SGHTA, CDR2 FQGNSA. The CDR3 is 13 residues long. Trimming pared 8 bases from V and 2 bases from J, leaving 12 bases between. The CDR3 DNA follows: TGTGCCAGCCGTACTTCGGGGCAAGAGACCCAGTACTTC. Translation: CASRTSGQETQYF.

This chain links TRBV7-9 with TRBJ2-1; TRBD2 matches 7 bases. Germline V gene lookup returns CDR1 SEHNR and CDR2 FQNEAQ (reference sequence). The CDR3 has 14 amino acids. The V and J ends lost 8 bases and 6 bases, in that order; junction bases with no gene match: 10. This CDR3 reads CASSGTTTSNEQFF. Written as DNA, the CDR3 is TGTGCCAGCTCCGGGACTACCACTTCCAATGAGCAGTTCTTC.